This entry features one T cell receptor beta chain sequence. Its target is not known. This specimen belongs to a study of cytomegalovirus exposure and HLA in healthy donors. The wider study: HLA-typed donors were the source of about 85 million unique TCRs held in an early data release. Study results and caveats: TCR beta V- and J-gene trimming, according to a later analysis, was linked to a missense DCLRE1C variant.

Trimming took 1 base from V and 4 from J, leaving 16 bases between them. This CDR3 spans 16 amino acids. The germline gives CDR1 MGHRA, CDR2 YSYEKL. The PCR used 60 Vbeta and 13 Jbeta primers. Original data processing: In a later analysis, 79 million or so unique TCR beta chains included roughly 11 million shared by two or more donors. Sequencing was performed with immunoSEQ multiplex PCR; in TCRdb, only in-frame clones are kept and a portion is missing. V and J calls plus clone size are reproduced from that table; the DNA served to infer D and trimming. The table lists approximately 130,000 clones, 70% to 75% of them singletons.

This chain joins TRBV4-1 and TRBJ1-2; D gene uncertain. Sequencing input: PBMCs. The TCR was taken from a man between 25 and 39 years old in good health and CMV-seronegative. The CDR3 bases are TGCGCCAGCAGCCAAGTATTCGCAGTTAACCCCTATGGCTACACCTTC. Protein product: CASSQVFAVNPYGYTF.